The rows below give T cell receptor beta chains drawn from one sample of a study of blood T cells in healthy people across ages. TCRdb re-called the 5' RACE reads through MiXCR, storing one row per CDR3 protein. Here the sample spans 780,000 or so distinct CDR3 sequences, about 55% being singletons. Sample: blood. The receptors derive from an older man in good health. Both conserved end residues are part of each CDR3. A D gene is named only where the DNA matches it firmly. Some rows mark clone size as missing; the rest say once, few, many or name a class of expanded clone.

CDR3 DNA: TGTGCCAGCAGTTTAGCTGGGGGGTACCAAGAGACCCAGTTCTTC; CDR3 protein: CASSLAGGYQETQFF; D gene: -; clone size: -; J gene: TRBJ2-1; V gene: TRBV12-3/TRBV12-4
CDR3 DNA: TGTGCCATCAGTGAGGGGGCCTCCTACGAGCAGTACTTC; CDR3 protein: CAISEGASYEQYF; D gene: -; clone size: -; J gene: TRBJ2-7; V gene: TRBV10-3
CDR3 DNA: TGTGCCAGCAGCTCTGGTGCGGGAGGTGATACGCAGTATTTT; CDR3 protein: CASSSGAGGDTQYF; D gene: -; clone size: -; J gene: TRBJ2-3; V gene: TRBV21-1
CDR3 DNA: TGTGCCATCAGTGAGAGAGAGGGGGACTTGTACAATGAGCAGTTCTTC; CDR3 protein: CAISEREGDLYNEQFF; D gene: -; clone size: few; J gene: TRBJ2-1; V gene: TRBV10-3
CDR3 DNA: TGTGCCAGCAGCCGACGAGGGGGCTCCCACCCCTACGAGCAGTACTTC; CDR3 protein: CASSRRGGSHPYEQYF; D gene: TRBD1; clone size: -; J gene: TRBJ2-7; V gene: TRBV12-3/TRBV12-4
CDR3 DNA: TGTGCCAGCATATTACGGGGGGAAGAGACCCAGTACTTC; CDR3 protein: CASILRGEETQYF; D gene: TRBD2; clone size: -; J gene: TRBJ2-5; V gene: TRBV3-1
CDR3 DNA: TGCAGTGCCGCCGGGACTAGCGGGAGGAATGAGCAGTACTTC; CDR3 protein: CSAAGTSGRNEQYF; D gene: TRBD2; clone size: few; J gene: TRBJ2-5; V gene: TRBV20-1
CDR3 DNA: TGCAGCACAGATACAGAGACGCAGTATTTT; CDR3 protein: CSTDTETQYF; D gene: -; clone size: -; J gene: TRBJ2-3; V gene: TRBV29-1
CDR3 DNA: TGTGCCAGCAGCCCGGCCGGGACTAGCGGGGGGAGAGCAGATACGCAGTATTTT; CDR3 protein: CASSPAGTSGGRADTQYF; D gene: TRBD2; clone size: -; J gene: TRBJ2-3; V gene: TRBV9
CDR3 DNA: TGTGCCAGCAGCTTAGGACTAGCGGGAGCGGCTGGCGACGAGCAGTACTTC; CDR3 protein: CASSLGLAGAAGDEQYF; D gene: TRBD2; clone size: few; J gene: TRBJ2-7; V gene: TRBV7-2
CDR3 DNA: TGTGCCACCAGTGATCCGGGACGAGTTGGTACGCAGTATTTT; CDR3 protein: CATSDPGRVGTQYF; D gene: -; clone size: few; J gene: TRBJ2-3; V gene: TRBV24-1
CDR3 DNA: TGTGCCAGCAGCGAATTAGGTAGCTCTGGGGCCAACGTCCTGACTTTC; CDR3 protein: CASSELGSSGANVLTF; D gene: -; clone size: -; J gene: TRBJ2-6; V gene: TRBV11-1
CDR3 DNA: TGTGCCAGCAGCCTCGGACAGGGCGTGGGCACTGAAGCTTTCTTT; CDR3 protein: CASSLGQGVGTEAFF; D gene: TRBD1; clone size: -; J gene: TRBJ1-1; V gene: TRBV7-2
CDR3 DNA: TGTGCCACCAGCGGGGAGGGAAACAAAAACATTCAGTACTTC; CDR3 protein: CATSGEGNKNIQYF; D gene: TRBD2; clone size: -; J gene: TRBJ2-4; V gene: TRBV15
CDR3 DNA: TGTGCCAGCAACCGTCCGGGACAGGGGGTAACCGAGCAGTACTTC; CDR3 protein: CASNRPGQGVTEQYF; D gene: TRBD1; clone size: -; J gene: TRBJ2-7; V gene: TRBV14
CDR3 DNA: TGCGCCAGCAGCCCCCCGACTGGAGCGGGAGGACGGGGCGAGCAGTACTTC; CDR3 protein: CASSPPTGAGGRGEQYF; D gene: TRBD2; clone size: -; J gene: TRBJ2-7; V gene: TRBV5-1
CDR3 DNA: TGTGCCATCAGTGATAACCAGTATGGCTACACCTTC; CDR3 protein: CAISDNQYGYTF; D gene: -; clone size: -; J gene: TRBJ1-2; V gene: TRBV10-3
CDR3 DNA: TGTGCCAGCAGCGGGACTAGCGCCTCCTACGAGCAGTACTTC; CDR3 protein: CASSGTSASYEQYF; D gene: TRBD2; clone size: -; J gene: TRBJ2-7; V gene: TRBV12-3/TRBV12-4
CDR3 DNA: TGCGCCAGCAACTTGGGGGGGGCGCATGGCTACACCTTC; CDR3 protein: CASNLGGAHGYTF; D gene: -; clone size: few; J gene: TRBJ1-2; V gene: TRBV5-1
CDR3 DNA: TGTGCCAGCAGCTTAGACTCGGACGTCCATGGCTACACCTTC; CDR3 protein: CASSLDSDVHGYTF; D gene: -; clone size: -; J gene: TRBJ1-2; V gene: TRBV7-9
CDR3 DNA: TGTGCCAGCAGCAAAGCCGCCGCAGGGCACCCGCAAATTGGGAAGCAGTTCTTC; CDR3 protein: CASSKAAAGHPQIGKQFF; D gene: -; clone size: few; J gene: TRBJ2-1; V gene: TRBV21-1
CDR3 DNA: TGTGCCAGCAGTTCCGAACCGGGACTAGCGGGAATTCCCTACAATGAGCAGTTCTTC; CDR3 protein: CASSSEPGLAGIPYNEQFF; D gene: TRBD2; clone size: -; J gene: TRBJ2-1; V gene: TRBV12-3/TRBV12-4
CDR3 DNA: TGTGCCAGCAGTGATAGGGGACCGCGGCAGTACTTC; CDR3 protein: CASSDRGPRQYF; D gene: -; clone size: -; J gene: TRBJ2-5; V gene: TRBV6-1
CDR3 DNA: TGCAGTGCTAGGTTAGCGGGAGGGCCAAGTACGCAGTATTTT; CDR3 protein: CSARLAGGPSTQYF; D gene: TRBD2; clone size: few; J gene: TRBJ2-3; V gene: TRBV20-1
CDR3 DNA: TGTGCCAGCAGCTTCGGACAGGTGAACACAGATACGCAGTATTTT; CDR3 protein: CASSFGQVNTDTQYF; D gene: TRBD1; clone size: few; J gene: TRBJ2-3; V gene: TRBV27
CDR3 DNA: TGTGCCAGCAGCTTAGGGCTTGGGGGGGCCGTTTACTACGAGCAGTACTTC; CDR3 protein: CASSLGLGGAVYYEQYF; D gene: -; clone size: few; J gene: TRBJ2-7; V gene: TRBV7-2
CDR3 DNA: TGTGCCAGCAGCGTCGGACAGGGGGCGGTCGACTATGGCTACACCTTC; CDR3 protein: CASSVGQGAVDYGYTF; D gene: TRBD1; clone size: -; J gene: TRBJ1-2; V gene: TRBV5-5
CDR3 DNA: TGTGCCAGCAGCCAAGGCCCCTCCGGACTAGCGGGAGTGGAGTACTTC; CDR3 protein: CASSQGPSGLAGVEYF; D gene: TRBD2; clone size: many; J gene: TRBJ2-5; V gene: TRBV14
CDR3 DNA: TGCAGTGCTAGGTGGCGTTCAGGACTAGGACCCCACTACGAGCAGTACTTC; CDR3 protein: CSARWRSGLGPHYEQYF; D gene: TRBD2; clone size: few; J gene: TRBJ2-7; V gene: TRBV20-1
CDR3 DNA: TGTGCCAGCAGCTTATTTCAAGCGCTCAATGAGCAGTTCTTC; CDR3 protein: CASSLFQALNEQFF; D gene: -; clone size: -; J gene: TRBJ2-1; V gene: TRBV11-2
CDR3 DNA: TGTGCCAGCAGCACCTGGACAGGGAAGAATGAAAAACTGTTTTTT; CDR3 protein: CASSTWTGKNEKLFF; D gene: TRBD1; clone size: -; J gene: TRBJ1-4; V gene: TRBV7-2
CDR3 DNA: TGTGCCAGCTCACGGGACCTAGGAGAAGAAAAACTGTTTTTT; CDR3 protein: CASSRDLGEEKLFF; D gene: -; clone size: few; J gene: TRBJ1-4; V gene: TRBV18
CDR3 DNA: TGTGCCAGCAGGTTATCCCACGGGGAAACCTCCTACGAGCAGTACTTC; CDR3 protein: CASRLSHGETSYEQYF; D gene: -; clone size: -; J gene: TRBJ2-7; V gene: TRBV27
CDR3 DNA: TGTGCCAGCAGTGAACGACAGGGATCCTATGGCTACACCTTC; CDR3 protein: CASSERQGSYGYTF; D gene: TRBD1; clone size: few; J gene: TRBJ1-2; V gene: TRBV6-1
CDR3 DNA: TGTGCCAGCAGGCCGGGAGGAATATCCTACAATGAGCAGTTCTTC; CDR3 protein: CASRPGGISYNEQFF; D gene: TRBD2; clone size: -; J gene: TRBJ2-1; V gene: TRBV28
CDR3 DNA: TGCAGTGCTAGACTCCCCAGGGGGGCGAGTAGCAATCAGCCCCAGCATTTT; CDR3 protein: CSARLPRGASSNQPQHF; D gene: TRBD1; clone size: -; J gene: TRBJ1-5; V gene: TRBV20-1
CDR3 DNA: TGTGCCAGCAGCCAAGCAATAGGTTCCGAAGGCAGATACGCGTATTTT; CDR3 protein: CASSQAIGSEGRYAYF; D gene: -; clone size: -; J gene: TRBJ2-3; V gene: TRBV4-2
CDR3 DNA: TGTGCCAGCAGCTTGAACTTGGACGAGCAGTACTTC; CDR3 protein: CASSLNLDEQYF; D gene: -; clone size: -; J gene: TRBJ2-7; V gene: TRBV5-5
CDR3 DNA: TGCAGTGCTAGAGAACCTAGCGGACCCTACGAGCAGTACTTC; CDR3 protein: CSAREPSGPYEQYF; D gene: TRBD2; clone size: -; J gene: TRBJ2-7; V gene: TRBV20-1
CDR3 DNA: TGTGCCGTGGGACTAGCGGGGAATGAGCAGTTCTTC; CDR3 protein: CAVGLAGNEQFF; D gene: TRBD2; clone size: once; J gene: TRBJ2-1; V gene: TRBV7-7
CDR3 DNA: TGTGCCAGCAGTTTATCCTGGGCCCTTAGCAATCAGCCCCAGCATTTT; CDR3 protein: CASSLSWALSNQPQHF; D gene: -; clone size: once; J gene: TRBJ1-5; V gene: TRBV28
CDR3 DNA: TGTGCCACCGGAGGGACAGGGCGAAATGAGCAGTTCTTC; CDR3 protein: CATGGTGRNEQFF; D gene: TRBD1; clone size: -; J gene: TRBJ2-1; V gene: TRBV24-1
CDR3 DNA: TGTGCCAGCAGCTCTAAAGGGGATAACTATGGCTACACCTTC; CDR3 protein: CASSSKGDNYGYTF; D gene: -; clone size: -; J gene: TRBJ1-2; V gene: TRBV7-2
CDR3 DNA: TGTGTCAGCAGTCCCCCCACGGCCTCCCACGAGCAGTACTTC; CDR3 protein: CVSSPPTASHEQYF; D gene: -; clone size: -; J gene: TRBJ2-7; V gene: TRBV27
CDR3 DNA: TGCAGTGCTCCGGGAGGGTCGACCAATCAGCCCCAGCATTTT; CDR3 protein: CSAPGGSTNQPQHF; D gene: -; clone size: once; J gene: TRBJ1-5; V gene: TRBV20-1
CDR3 DNA: TGCAGCGTTGAGGGGCAGGGAGCGACGAATGAGCAGTTCTTC; CDR3 protein: CSVEGQGATNEQFF; D gene: -; clone size: few; J gene: TRBJ2-1; V gene: TRBV29-1
CDR3 DNA: TGTGCCAGCAGCCATACTAGCGGGTACTCCTACAATGAGCAGTTCTTC; CDR3 protein: CASSHTSGYSYNEQFF; D gene: TRBD2; clone size: -; J gene: TRBJ2-1; V gene: TRBV6-6
CDR3 DNA: TGTGCCTGCAGCTTAGCGCTGGAGACCCAGTACTTC; CDR3 protein: CACSLALETQYF; D gene: -; clone size: -; J gene: TRBJ2-5; V gene: TRBV11-1
CDR3 DNA: TGTGCCAGCAGCTCTCTCCGGGACAGGGGTTGGTACGAGCAGTACTTC; CDR3 protein: CASSSLRDRGWYEQYF; D gene: TRBD1; clone size: -; J gene: TRBJ2-7; V gene: TRBV11-2
CDR3 DNA: TGTGCCAGCAGCTGGACAGGGAAAGGGGCTGAAGCTTTCTTT; CDR3 protein: CASSWTGKGAEAFF; D gene: TRBD1; clone size: once; J gene: TRBJ1-1; V gene: TRBV13
CDR3 DNA: TGTGCCAGCAGTTTAGAGCGGAGGCCCTACAATGAGCAGTTCTTC; CDR3 protein: CASSLERRPYNEQFF; D gene: -; clone size: -; J gene: TRBJ2-1; V gene: TRBV27
CDR3 DNA: TGTGCCAGCAGTTACAACCGGGTGGACTCCTACGAGCAGTACTTC; CDR3 protein: CASSYNRVDSYEQYF; D gene: -; clone size: -; J gene: TRBJ2-7; V gene: TRBV6-6
CDR3 DNA: TGTGCCAGCAGCCAAGCTCCTAGCGGGACGGGGGAGCAGTACTTC; CDR3 protein: CASSQAPSGTGEQYF; D gene: TRBD2; clone size: -; J gene: TRBJ2-5; V gene: TRBV4-2
CDR3 DNA: TGTGCCAGCAGTCAACGGGGACAGGGGGCTGGCACTGAAGCTTTCTTT; CDR3 protein: CASSQRGQGAGTEAFF; D gene: TRBD1; clone size: few; J gene: TRBJ1-1; V gene: TRBV12-3/TRBV12-4